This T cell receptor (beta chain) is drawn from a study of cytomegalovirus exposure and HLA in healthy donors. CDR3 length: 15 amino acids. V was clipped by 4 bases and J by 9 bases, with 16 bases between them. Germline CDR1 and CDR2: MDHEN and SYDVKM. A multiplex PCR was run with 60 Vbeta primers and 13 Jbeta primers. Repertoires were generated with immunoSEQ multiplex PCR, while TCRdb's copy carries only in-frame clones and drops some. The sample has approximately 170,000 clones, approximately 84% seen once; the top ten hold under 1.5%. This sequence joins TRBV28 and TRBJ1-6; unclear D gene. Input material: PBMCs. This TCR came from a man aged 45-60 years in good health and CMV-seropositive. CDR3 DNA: TGTGCCAGCAGTTGGAGGACGCAGAAGTCTTCACCCCTCCACTTT. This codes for CASSWRTQKSSPLHF. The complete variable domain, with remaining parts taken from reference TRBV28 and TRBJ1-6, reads DVKVTQSSRYLVKRTGEKVFLECVQDMDHENMFWYRQDPGLGLRLIYFSYDVKMKEKGDIPEGYSVSREKKERFSLILESASTNQTSMYLCASSWRTQKSSPLHFGNGTRLTVT.